This T cell receptor (beta chain) was observed in a study of early T cells in non-severe SARS-CoV-2 infection. The overall study: Bulk RNA isolated from unsorted whole blood underwent sequencing; chains were not paired.

Comments on this clonotype: Its antigen remains unidentified.

Unique molecular identifiers (one per individual cDNA molecule) were attached. TCRdb fed the 5' RACE reads into MiXCR, producing one record per CDR3 protein. The top ten clones hold approximately 3% of a sample with around 60,000 distinct CDR3 sequences, 11% of them seen once. The CDR3 is 16 amino acids. The study's findings and limits: Lookups in VDJdb leaned toward anti-spike CD8 responses and missed private and CD4 specificities.

This specimen consisted of whole blood, obtained at baseline. The sequence was obtained from an adult who was a healthcare worker with PCR-confirmed SARS-CoV-2 infection or an uninfected control (not recorded which). The chain joins TRBV12-3 or TRBV12-4 to TRBJ2-2; either TRBD1 or TRBD2 may fit D (6 bases each). This chain's CDR3 is CASRMRGEWNTGELFF. CDR3 DNA: TGTGCTAGTCGAATGAGGGGGGAATGGAACACCGGGGAGCTGTTTTTT.